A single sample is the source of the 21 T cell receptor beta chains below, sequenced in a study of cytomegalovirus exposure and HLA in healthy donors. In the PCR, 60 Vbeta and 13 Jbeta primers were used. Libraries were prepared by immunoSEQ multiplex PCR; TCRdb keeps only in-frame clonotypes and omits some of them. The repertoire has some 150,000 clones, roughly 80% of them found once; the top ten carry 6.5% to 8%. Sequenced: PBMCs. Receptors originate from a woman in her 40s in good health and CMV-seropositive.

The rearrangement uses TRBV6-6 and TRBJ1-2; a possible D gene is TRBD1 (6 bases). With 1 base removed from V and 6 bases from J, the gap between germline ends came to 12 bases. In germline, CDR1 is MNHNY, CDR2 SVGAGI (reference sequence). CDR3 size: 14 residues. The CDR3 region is CASSYLRGADGYTF. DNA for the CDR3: TGTGCCAGCAGTTACTTACGGGGGGCGGATGGCTACACCTTC.

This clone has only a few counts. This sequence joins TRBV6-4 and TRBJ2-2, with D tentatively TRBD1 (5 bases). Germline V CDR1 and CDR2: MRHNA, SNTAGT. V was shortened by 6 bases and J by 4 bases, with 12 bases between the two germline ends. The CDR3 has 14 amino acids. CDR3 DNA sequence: TGTGCCAGCAGACAGACAGACCTCACCGGGGAGCTGTTTTTT. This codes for CASRQTDLTGELFF.

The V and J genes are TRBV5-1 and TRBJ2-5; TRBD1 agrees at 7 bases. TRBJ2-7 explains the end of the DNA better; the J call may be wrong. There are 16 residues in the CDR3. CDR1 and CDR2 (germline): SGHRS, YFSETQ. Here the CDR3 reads CASSLPSGQVSYEQYF. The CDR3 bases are TGCGCCAGCAGCTTGCCTAGTGGACAGGTATCCTACGAGCAGTACTTC.

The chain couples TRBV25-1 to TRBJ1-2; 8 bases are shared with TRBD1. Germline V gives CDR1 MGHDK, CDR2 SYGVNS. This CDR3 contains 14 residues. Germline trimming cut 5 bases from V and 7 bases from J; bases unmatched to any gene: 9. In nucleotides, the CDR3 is TGTGCCAGCAGTCACTTACAGGGGGACCGTGGCTACACCTTC. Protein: CASSHLQGDRGYTF.

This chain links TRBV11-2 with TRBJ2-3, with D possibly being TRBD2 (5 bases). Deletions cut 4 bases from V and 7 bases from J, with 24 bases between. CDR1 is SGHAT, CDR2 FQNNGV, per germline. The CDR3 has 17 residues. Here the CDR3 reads CASSWGFGSASGNTQYF. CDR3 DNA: TGTGCCAGCAGCTGGGGATTTGGTTCAGCCTCGGGAAATACGCAGTATTTT.

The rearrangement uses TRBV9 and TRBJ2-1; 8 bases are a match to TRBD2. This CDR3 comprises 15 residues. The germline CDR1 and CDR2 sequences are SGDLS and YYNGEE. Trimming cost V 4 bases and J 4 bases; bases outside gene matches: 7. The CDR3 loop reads CASSTGGGQYNEQFF. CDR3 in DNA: TGTGCCAGCAGCACGGGGGGGGGCCAGTACAATGAGCAGTTCTTC.

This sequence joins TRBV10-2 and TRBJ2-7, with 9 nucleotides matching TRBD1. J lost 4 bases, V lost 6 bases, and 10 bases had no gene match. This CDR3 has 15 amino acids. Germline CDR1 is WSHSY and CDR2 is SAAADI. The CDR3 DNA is TGCGCCAGCAGCATAAACTCGGGACAGGGTTACGAGCAGTACTTC. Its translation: CASSINSGQGYEQYF.

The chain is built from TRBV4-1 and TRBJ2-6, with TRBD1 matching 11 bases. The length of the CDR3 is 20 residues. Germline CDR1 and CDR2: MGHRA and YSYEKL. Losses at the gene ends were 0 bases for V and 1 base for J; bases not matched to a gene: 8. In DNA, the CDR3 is TGCGCCAGCAGCCAAGATTCGTGGGGGACAGGGGGGTCTGGGGCCAACGTCCTGACTTTC. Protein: CASSQDSWGTGGSGANVLTF.

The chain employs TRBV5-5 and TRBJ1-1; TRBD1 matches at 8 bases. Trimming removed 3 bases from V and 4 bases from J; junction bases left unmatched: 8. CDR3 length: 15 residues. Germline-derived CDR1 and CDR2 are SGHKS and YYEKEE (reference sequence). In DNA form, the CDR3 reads TGTGCCAGCAGCTCGTCTCGGACAGGGCTCACTGAAGCTTTCTTT. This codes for CASSSSRTGLTEAFF.

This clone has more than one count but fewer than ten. As DNA, the CDR3 is TGTGCCAGCAGCGCCGGAGCGGGGGGACTAGATACGCAGTATTTT. Translating gives CASSAGAGGLDTQYF. The rearrangement uses TRBV7-2 and TRBJ2-3; TRBD2 aligns across 9 bases. Germline CDR1 and CDR2: SGHTA and FQGNSA. The CDR3 runs 15 residues. J lost 5 bases, V lost 5 bases, and 8 bases had no gene match. The whole variable domain, remainder taken from reference TRBV7-2 and TRBJ2-3, is GAGVSQSPSNKVTEKGKDVELRCDPISGHTALYWYRQSLGQGLEFLIYFQGNSAPDKSGLPSDRFSAERTGGSVSTLTIQRTQQEDSAVYLCASSAGAGGLDTQYFGPGTRLTVL.

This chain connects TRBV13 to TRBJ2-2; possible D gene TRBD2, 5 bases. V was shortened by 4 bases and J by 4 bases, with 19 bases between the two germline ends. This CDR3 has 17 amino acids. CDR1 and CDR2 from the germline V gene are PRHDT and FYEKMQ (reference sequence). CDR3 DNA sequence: TGTGCCAGCAGCTCCTTCGGTCGGGGATCGAGCACCGGGGAGCTGTTTTTT. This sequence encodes CASSSFGRGSSTGELFF.

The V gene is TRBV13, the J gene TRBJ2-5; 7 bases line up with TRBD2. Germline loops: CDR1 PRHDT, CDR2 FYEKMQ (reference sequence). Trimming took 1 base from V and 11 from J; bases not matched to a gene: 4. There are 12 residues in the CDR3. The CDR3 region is CASSLAGGEQYF. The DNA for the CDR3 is TGTGCCAGCAGCTTAGCGGGGGGAGAACAGTACTTC.

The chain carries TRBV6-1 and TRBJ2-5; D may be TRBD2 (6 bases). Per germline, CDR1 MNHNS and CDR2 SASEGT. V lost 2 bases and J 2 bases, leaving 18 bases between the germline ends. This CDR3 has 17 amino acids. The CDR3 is CASSERRLAYGQETQYF. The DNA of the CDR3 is TGTGCCAGCAGTGAACGGCGGCTAGCGTATGGACAAGAGACCCAGTACTTC.

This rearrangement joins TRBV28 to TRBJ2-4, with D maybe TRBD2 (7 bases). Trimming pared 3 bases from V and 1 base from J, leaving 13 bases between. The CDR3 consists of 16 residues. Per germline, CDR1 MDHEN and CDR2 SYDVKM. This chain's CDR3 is CASSLRGPLAKNIQYF. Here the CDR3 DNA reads TGTGCCAGCAGTTTGCGGGGGCCCTTGGCCAAAAACATTCAGTACTTC.

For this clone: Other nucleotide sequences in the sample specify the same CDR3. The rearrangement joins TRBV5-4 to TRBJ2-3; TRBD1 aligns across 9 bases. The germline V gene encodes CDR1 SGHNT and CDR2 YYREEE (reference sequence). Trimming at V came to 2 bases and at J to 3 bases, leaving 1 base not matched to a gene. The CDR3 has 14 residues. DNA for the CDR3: TGTGCCAGCAGCTTTGGACAGGGGACAGATACGCAGTATTTT. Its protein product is CASSFGQGTDTQYF.

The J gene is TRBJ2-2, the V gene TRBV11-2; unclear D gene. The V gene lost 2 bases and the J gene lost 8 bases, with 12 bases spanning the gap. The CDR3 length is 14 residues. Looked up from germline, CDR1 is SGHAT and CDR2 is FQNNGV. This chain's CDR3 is CASSLSSLFGELFF. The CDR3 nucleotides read TGTGCCAGCAGCTTATCCAGTCTTTTTGGGGAGCTGTTTTTT.

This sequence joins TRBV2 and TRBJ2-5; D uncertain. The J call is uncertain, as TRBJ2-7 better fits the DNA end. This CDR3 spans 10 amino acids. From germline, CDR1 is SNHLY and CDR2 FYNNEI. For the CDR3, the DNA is TGTGCCAGCAGTGATTACGAGCAGTACTTC. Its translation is CASSDYEQYF.

Written as DNA, the CDR3 is TGCGCCAGCAGCTTGGACGGACTAGCGGGGTCGGCCTACGAGCAGTACTTC. It specifies CASSLDGLAGSAYEQYF. The chain recombines TRBV5-1 with TRBJ2-7; 12 nucleotides align to TRBD2. CDR1 is SGHRS and CDR2 is YFSETQ in the germline V gene. This CDR3 has 17 amino acids. Trimming at V came to 0 bases and at J to 2 bases, leaving 6 bases not matched to a gene.

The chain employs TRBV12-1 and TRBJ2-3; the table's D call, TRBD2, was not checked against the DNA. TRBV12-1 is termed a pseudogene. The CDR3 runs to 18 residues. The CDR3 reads CASTVNLRDFPRPDTQYF. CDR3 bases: TGTGCCAGCACGGTCAATCTGCGGGACTTCCCCCGACCAGATACGCAGTATTTT.

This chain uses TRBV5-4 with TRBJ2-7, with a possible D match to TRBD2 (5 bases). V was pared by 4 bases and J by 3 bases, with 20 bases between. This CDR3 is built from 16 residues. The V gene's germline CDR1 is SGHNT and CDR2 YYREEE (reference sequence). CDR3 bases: TGTGCCAGCAGCCCGGAGCTAGCTTCAATAAGCTACGAGCAGTACTTC. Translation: CASSPELASISYEQYF.

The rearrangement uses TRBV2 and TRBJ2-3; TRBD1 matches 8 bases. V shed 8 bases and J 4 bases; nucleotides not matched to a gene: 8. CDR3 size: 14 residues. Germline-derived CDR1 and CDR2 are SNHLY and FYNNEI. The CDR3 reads CASQGAAPPDTQYF. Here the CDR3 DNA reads TGTGCCAGCCAGGGGGCGGCACCCCCAGATACGCAGTATTTT.